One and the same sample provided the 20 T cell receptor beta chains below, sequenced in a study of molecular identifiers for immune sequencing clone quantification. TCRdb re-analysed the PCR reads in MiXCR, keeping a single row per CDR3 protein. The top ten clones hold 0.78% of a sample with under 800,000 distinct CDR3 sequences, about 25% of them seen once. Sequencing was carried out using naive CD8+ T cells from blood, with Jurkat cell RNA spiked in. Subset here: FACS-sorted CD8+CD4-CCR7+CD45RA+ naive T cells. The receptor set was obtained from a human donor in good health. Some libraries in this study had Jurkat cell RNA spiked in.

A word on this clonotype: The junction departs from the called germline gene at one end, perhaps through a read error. CDR3 sequence: CACSFDRYPYEQYF. The CDR3 DNA reads TGTGCCTGCAGCTTTGACCGCTACCCCTACGAGCAGTACTTC. This chain uses TRBV7-2 with TRBJ2-7; unclear D gene. Germline-derived CDR1 and CDR2 are SGHTA and FQGNSA. The CDR3 runs 14 residues.

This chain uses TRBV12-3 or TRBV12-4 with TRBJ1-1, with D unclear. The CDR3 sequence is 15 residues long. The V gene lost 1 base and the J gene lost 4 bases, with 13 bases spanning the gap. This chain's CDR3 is CASSLGSAWSTEAFF. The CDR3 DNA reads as TGTGCCAGCAGTTTAGGGTCGGCATGGAGCACTGAAGCTTTCTTT.

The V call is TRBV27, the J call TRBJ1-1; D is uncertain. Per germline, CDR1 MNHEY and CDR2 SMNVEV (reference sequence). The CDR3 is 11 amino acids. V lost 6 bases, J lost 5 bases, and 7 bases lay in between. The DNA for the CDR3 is TGTGCCAGCAGGTCAGGAACTGAAGCTTTCTTT. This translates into CASRSGTEAFF.

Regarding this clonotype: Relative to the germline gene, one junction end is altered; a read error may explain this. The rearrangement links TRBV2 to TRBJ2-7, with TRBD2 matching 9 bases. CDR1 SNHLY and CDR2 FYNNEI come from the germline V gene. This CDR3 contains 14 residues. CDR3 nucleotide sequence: TGTGCCAGCAGTGGGACTAGCGCCTACTCCGCGCAGTCCTTC. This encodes CASSGTSAYSAQSF.

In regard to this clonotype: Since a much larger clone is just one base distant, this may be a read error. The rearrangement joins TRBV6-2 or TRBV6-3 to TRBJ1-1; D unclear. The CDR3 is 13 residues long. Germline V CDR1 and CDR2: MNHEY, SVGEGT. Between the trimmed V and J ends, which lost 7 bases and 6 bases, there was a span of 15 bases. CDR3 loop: CASTVSGRAEAFF. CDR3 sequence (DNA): TGTGCCAGCACCGTATCGGGTCGGGCTGAAGCTTTCTTT.

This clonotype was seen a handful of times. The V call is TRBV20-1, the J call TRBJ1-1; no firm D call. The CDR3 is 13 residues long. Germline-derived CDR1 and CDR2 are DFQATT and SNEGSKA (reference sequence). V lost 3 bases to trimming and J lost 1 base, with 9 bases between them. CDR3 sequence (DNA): TGCAGTGCTAGTGAATGGGAGAACACTGAAGCTTTCTTT. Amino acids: CSASEWENTEAFF.

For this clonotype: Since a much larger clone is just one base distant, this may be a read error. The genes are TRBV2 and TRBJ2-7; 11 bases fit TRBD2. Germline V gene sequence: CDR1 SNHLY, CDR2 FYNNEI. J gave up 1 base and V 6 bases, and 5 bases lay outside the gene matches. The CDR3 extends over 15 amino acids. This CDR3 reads CASRAGTSGSYEQYF. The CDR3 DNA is TGTGCCAGCAGGGCCGGGACTAGCGGATCCTACGAGCAGTACTTC. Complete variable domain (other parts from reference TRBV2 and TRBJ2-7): EPEVTQTPSHQVTQMGQEVILRCVPISNHLYFYWYRQILGQKVEFLVSFYNNEISEKSEIFDDQFSVERPDGSNFTLKIRSTKLEDSAMYFCASRAGTSGSYEQYFGPGTRLTVT.

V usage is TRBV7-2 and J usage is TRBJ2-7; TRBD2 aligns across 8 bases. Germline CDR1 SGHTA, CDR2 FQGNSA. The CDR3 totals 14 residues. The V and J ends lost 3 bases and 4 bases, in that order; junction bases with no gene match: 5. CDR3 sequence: CASSFAGGVYEQYF. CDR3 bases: TGTGCCAGCAGCTTCGCGGGAGGAGTGTACGAGCAGTACTTC.

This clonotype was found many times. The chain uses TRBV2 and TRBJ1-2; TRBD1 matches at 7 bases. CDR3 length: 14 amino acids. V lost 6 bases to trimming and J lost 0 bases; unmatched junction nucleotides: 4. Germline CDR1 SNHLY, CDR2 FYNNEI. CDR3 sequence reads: CASRGGQSNYGYTF. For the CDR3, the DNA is TGTGCCAGCAGAGGGGGACAGTCTAACTATGGCTACACCTTC.

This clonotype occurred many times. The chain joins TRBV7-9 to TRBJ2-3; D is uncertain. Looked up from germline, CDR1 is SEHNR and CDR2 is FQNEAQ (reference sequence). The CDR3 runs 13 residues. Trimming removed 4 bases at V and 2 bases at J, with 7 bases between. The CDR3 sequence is CASSSTLTDTQYF. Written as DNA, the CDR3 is TGTGCCAGCAGCTCAACTCTCACAGATACGCAGTATTTT.

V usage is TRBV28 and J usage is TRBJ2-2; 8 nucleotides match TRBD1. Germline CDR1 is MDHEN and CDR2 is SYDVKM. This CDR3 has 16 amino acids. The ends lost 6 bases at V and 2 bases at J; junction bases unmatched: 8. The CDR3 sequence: CASRGGRGRNTGELFF. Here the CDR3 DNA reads TGTGCCAGCAGGGGGGGCAGGGGGCGCAACACCGGGGAGCTGTTTTTT.

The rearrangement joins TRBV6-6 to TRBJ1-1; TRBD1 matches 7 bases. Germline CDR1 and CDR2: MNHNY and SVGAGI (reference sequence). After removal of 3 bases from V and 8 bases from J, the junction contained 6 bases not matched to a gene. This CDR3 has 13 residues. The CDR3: CASSYARGWEAFF. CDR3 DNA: TGTGCCAGCAGTTATGCCAGGGGGTGGGAAGCTTTCTTT.

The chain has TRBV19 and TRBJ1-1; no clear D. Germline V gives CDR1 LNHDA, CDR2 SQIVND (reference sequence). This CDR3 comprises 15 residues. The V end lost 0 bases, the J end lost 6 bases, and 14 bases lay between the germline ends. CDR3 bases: TGTGCCAGTAGTATAGATCTGGCTGGGTCCTCTGAAGCTTTCTTT. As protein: CASSIDLAGSSEAFF.

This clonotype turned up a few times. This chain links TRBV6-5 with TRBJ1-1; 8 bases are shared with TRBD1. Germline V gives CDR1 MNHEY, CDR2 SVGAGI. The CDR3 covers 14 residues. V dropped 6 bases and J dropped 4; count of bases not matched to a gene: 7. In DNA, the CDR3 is TGTGCCAGCAGGACCGGCGGACAGGGCACTGAAGCTTTCTTT. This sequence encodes CASRTGGQGTEAFF.

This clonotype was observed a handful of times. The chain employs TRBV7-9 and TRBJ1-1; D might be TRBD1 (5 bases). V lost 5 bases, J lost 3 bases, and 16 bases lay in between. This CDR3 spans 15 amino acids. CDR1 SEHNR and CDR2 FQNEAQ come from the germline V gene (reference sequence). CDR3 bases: TGTGCCAGCAGCCACCCCGGGGGGGTGGACACTGAAGCTTTCTTT. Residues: CASSHPGGVDTEAFF.

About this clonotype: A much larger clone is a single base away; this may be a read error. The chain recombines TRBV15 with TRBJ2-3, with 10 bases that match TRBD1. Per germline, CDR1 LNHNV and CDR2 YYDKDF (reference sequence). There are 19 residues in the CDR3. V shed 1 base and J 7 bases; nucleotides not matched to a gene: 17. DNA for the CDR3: TGTGCCACCAGCAGAGTTCCGGGACAGGGGCCCGCTTTTGAAAATACGCAGTATTTT. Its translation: CATSRVPGQGPAFENTQYF.

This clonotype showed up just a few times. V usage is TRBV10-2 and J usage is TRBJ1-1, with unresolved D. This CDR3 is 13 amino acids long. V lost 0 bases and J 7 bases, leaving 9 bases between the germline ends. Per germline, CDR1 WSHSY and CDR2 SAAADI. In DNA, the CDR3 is TGCGCCAGCAGTGAGTCAACCGGCGGTGAAGCTTTCTTT. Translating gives CASSESTGGEAFF.

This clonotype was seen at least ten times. In DNA, the CDR3 is TGTGCCACCAGTGATAGGACACTTGGGGCCAACGTCCTGACTTTC. It translates to CATSDRTLGANVLTF. V gene TRBV24-1 combines with J gene TRBJ2-6; D is possibly TRBD1 (5 bases). Germline V gene sequence: CDR1 KGHDR, CDR2 SFDVKD. The CDR3 consists of 15 residues. Trimming shortened V by 3 bases and J by 3 bases, and 8 bases separated the two germline ends.

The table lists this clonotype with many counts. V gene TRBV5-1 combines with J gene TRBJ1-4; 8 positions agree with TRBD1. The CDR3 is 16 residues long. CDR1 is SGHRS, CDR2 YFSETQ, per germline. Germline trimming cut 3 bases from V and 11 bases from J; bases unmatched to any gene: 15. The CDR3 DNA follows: TGCGCCAGCAGCTCTCCGCAGGGGGCCCTACCGTCTAAACTGTTTTTT. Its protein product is CASSSPQGALPSKLFF. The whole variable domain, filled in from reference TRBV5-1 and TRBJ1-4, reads KAGVTQTPRYLIKTRGQQVTLSCSPISGHRSVSWYQQTPGQGLQFLFEYFSETQRNKGNFPGRFSGRQFSNSRSEMNVSTLELGDSALYLCASSSPQGALPSKLFFGSGTQLSVL.

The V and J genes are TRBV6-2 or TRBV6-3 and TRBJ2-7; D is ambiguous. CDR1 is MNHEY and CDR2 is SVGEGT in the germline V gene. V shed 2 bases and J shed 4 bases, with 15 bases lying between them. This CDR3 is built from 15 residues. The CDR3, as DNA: TGTGCCAGCAGTTACAGTCAAGTTCTGAGGTACGAGCAGTACTTC. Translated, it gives CASSYSQVLRYEQYF.